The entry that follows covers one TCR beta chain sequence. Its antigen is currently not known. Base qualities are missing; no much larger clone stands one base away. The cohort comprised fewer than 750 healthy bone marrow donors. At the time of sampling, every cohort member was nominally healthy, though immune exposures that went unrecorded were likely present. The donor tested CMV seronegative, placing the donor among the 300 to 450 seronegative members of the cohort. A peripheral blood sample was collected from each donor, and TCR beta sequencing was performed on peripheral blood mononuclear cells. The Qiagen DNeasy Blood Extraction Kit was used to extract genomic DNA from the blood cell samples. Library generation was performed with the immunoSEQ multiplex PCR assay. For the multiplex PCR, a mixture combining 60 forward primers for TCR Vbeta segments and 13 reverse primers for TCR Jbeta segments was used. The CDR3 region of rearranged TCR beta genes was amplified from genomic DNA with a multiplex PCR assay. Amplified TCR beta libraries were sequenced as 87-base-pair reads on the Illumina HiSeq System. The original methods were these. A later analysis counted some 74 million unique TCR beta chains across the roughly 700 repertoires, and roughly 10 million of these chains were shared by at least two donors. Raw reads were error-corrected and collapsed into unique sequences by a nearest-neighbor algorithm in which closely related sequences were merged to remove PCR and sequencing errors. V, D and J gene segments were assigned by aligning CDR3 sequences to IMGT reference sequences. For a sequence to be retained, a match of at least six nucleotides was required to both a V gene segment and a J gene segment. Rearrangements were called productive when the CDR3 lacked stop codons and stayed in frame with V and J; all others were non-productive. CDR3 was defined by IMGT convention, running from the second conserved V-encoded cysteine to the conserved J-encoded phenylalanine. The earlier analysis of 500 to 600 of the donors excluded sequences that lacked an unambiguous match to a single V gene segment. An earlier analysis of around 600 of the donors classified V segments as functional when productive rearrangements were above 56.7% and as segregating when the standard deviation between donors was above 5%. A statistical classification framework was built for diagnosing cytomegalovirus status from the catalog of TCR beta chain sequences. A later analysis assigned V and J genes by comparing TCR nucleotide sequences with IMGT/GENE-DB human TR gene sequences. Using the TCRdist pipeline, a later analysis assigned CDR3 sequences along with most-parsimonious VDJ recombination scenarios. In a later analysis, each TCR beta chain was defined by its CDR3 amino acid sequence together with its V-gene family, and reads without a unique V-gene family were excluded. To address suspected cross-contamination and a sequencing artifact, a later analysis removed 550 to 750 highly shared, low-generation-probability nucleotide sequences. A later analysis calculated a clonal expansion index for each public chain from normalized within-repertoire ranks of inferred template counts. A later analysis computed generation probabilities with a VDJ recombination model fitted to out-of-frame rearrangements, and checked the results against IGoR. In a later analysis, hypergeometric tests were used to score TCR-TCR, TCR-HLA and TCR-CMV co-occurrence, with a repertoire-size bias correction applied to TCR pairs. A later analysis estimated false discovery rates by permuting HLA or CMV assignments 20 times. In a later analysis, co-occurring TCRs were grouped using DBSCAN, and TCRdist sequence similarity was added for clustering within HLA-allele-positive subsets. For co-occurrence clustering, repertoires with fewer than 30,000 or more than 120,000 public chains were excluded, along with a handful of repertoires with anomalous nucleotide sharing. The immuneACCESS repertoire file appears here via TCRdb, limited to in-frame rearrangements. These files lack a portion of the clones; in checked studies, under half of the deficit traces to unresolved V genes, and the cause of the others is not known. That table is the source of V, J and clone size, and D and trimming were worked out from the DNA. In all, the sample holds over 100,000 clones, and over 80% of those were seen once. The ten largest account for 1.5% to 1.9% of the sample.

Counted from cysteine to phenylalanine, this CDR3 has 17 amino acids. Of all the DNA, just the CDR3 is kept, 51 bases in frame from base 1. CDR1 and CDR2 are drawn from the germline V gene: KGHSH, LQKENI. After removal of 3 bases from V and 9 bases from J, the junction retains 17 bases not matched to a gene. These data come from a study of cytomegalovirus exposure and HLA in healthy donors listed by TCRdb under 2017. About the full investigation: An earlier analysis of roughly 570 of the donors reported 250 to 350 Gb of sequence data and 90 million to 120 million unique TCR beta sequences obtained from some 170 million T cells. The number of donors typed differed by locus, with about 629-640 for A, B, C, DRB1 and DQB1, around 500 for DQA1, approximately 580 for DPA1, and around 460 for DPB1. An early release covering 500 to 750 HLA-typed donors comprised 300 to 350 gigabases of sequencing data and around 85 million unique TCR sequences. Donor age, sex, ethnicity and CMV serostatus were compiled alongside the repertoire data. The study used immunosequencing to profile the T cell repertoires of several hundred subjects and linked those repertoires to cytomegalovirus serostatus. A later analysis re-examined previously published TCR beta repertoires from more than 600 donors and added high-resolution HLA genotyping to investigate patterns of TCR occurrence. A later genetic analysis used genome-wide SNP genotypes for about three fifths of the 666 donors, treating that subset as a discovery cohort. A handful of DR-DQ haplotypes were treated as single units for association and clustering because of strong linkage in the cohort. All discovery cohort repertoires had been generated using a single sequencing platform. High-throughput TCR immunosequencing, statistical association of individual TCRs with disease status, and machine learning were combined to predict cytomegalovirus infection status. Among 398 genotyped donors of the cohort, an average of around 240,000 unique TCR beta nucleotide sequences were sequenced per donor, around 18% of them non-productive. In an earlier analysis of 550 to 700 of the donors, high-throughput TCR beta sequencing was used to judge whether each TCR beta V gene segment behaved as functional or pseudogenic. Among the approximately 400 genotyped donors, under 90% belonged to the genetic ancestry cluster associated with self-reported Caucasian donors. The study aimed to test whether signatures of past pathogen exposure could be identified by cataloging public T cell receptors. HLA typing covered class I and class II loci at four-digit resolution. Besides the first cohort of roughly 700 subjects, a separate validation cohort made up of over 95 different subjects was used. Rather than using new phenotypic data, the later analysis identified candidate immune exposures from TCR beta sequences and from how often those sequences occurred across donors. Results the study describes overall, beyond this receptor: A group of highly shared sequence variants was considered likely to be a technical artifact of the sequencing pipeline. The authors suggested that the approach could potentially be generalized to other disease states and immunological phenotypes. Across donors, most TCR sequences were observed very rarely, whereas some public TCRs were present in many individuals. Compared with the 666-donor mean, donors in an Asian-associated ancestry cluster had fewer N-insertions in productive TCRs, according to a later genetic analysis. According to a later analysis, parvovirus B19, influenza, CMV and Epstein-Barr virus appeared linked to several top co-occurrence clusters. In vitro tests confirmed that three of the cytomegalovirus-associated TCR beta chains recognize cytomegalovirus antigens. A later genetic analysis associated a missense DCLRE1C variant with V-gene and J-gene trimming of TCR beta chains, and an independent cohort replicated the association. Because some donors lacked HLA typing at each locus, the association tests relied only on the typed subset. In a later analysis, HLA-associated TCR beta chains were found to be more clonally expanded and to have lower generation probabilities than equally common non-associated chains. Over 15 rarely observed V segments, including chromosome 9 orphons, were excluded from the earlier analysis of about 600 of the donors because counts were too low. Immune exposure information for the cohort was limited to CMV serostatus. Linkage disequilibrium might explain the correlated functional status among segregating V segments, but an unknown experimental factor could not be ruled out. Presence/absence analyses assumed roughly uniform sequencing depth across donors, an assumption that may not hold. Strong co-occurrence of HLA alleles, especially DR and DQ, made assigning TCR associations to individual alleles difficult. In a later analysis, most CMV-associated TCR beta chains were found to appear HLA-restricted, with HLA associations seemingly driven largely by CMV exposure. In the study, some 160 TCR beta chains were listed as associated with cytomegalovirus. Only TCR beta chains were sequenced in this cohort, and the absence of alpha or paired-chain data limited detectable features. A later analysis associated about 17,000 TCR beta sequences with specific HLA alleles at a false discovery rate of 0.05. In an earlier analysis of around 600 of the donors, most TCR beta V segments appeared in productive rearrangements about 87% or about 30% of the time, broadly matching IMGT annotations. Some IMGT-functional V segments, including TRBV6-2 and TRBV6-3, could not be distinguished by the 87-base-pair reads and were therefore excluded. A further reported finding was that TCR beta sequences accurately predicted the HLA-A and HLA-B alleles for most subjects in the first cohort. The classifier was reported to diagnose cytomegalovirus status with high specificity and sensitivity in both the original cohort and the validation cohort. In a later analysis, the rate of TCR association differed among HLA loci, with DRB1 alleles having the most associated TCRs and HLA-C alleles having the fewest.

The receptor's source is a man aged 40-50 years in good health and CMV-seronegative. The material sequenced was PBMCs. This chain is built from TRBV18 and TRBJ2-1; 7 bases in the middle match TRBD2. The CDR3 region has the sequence CASSPLAPRELASEQFF. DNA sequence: TGTGCCAGCTCACCTTTAGCACCGCGGGAGCTGGCAAGTGAGCAGTTCTTC.